This T cell receptor beta chain was found in a study of cytomegalovirus exposure and HLA in healthy donors. V dropped 0 bases and J dropped 4; count of bases not matched to a gene: 6. The CDR3 sequence is 18 residues long. Germline loops: CDR1 SGHVS, CDR2 FNYEAQ. The PCR had 60 Vbeta and 13 Jbeta primers. Assay: immunoSEQ multiplex PCR; the TCRdb copy retains only in-frame clones and omits some. The data hold roughly 69,000 clones, with approximately 70% observed a single time. Sequences were obtained from PBMCs. The receptor comes from a male donor in good health and CMV-seropositive. This chain joins TRBV7-6 and TRBJ2-3, with TRBD2 matching over 14 bases. CDR3 residues: CASSLASTSGGVSDTQYF. In nucleotides, the CDR3 is TGTGCCAGCAGCTTAGCGTCGACTAGCGGGGGGGTTTCAGATACGCAGTATTTT.